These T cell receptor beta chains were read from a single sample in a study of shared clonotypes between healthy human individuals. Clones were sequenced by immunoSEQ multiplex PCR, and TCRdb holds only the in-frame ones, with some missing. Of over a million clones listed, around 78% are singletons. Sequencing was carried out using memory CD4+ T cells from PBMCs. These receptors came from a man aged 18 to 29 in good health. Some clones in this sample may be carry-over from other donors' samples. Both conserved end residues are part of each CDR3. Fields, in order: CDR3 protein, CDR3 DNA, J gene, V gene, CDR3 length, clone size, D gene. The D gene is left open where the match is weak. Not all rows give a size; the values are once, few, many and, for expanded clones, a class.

CDR3 protein: CASSDGSEQYF; CDR3 DNA: TGTGCCAGCAGTGATGGGTCCGAGCAGTACTTC; J gene: TRBJ2-7; V gene: TRBV6-1; CDR3 length: 11; clone size: -; D gene: -
CDR3 protein: CASSPRPPGRPGGMNTEAFF; CDR3 DNA: TGTGCCAGCAGTCCGCGACCTCCGGGACGGCCCGGGGGTATGAACACTGAAGCTTTCTTT; J gene: TRBJ1-1; V gene: TRBV27; CDR3 length: 20; clone size: once; D gene: -
CDR3 protein: CASSSSGREQFF; CDR3 DNA: TGTGCCAGCAGCTCATCGGGGAGGGAGCAGTTCTTC; J gene: TRBJ2-1; V gene: TRBV7-8; CDR3 length: 12; clone size: -; D gene: -
CDR3 protein: CASSPGEGVGYTF; CDR3 DNA: TGTGCCAGCAGCCCCGGTGAGGGGGTCGGCTACACCTTC; J gene: TRBJ1-2; V gene: TRBV5-6; CDR3 length: 13; clone size: -; D gene: -
CDR3 protein: CASSLDGGGTEAFF; CDR3 DNA: TGTGCCAGCAGCTTAGATGGGGGAGGCACTGAAGCTTTCTTT; J gene: TRBJ1-1; V gene: TRBV7-2; CDR3 length: 14; clone size: -; D gene: -
CDR3 protein: CASSFFPLGTASSYEQYF; CDR3 DNA: TGCGCCAGCAGCTTCTTTCCCTTAGGGACAGCGAGCTCCTACGAGCAGTACTTC; J gene: TRBJ2-7; V gene: TRBV5-1; CDR3 length: 18; clone size: -; D gene: TRBD1
CDR3 protein: CASSPASGIWNEQFF; CDR3 DNA: TGTGCCAGCAGCCCCGCTAGCGGGATTTGGAATGAGCAGTTCTTC; J gene: TRBJ2-1; V gene: TRBV5-6; CDR3 length: 15; clone size: -; D gene: TRBD2
CDR3 protein: CASSWAIAENTEAFF; CDR3 DNA: TGCGCCAGCAGCTGGGCCATCGCGGAGAACACTGAAGCTTTCTTT; J gene: TRBJ1-1; V gene: TRBV5-1; CDR3 length: 15; clone size: -; D gene: -
CDR3 protein: CASSESSGSSNQPQHF; CDR3 DNA: TGTGCCAGCAGTGAATCGTCAGGGAGTAGCAATCAGCCCCAGCATTTT; J gene: TRBJ1-5; V gene: TRBV25-1; CDR3 length: 16; clone size: few; D gene: -
CDR3 protein: CASSDRGGGVQPQHF; CDR3 DNA: TGTGCCAGCAGCGACAGGGGCGGTGGGGTTCAGCCCCAGCATTTT; J gene: TRBJ1-5; V gene: TRBV6-1; CDR3 length: 15; clone size: once; D gene: TRBD1
CDR3 protein: CASSSREARYGYTF; CDR3 DNA: TGCGCCAGCAGCTCTCGGGAAGCCCGGTACGGCTACACCTTC; J gene: TRBJ1-2; V gene: TRBV4-3; CDR3 length: 14; clone size: -; D gene: -
CDR3 protein: CASSPDRDPRGTGYTF; CDR3 DNA: TGTGCCAGTAGTCCAGACCGGGACCCCCGAGGGACTGGCTACACCTTC; J gene: TRBJ1-2; V gene: TRBV19; CDR3 length: 16; clone size: -; D gene: -
CDR3 protein: CASSPQGTGVYEQYF; CDR3 DNA: TGTGCCAGCTCACCACAGGGTACAGGGGTTTACGAGCAGTACTTC; J gene: TRBJ2-7; V gene: TRBV18; CDR3 length: 15; clone size: -; D gene: TRBD1
CDR3 protein: CSSRDRGTAETQYF; CDR3 DNA: TGCAGCTCGAGGGACAGGGGTACGGCAGAGACCCAGTACTTC; J gene: TRBJ2-5; V gene: TRBV29-1; CDR3 length: 14; clone size: -; D gene: TRBD1
CDR3 protein: CASSQGTGDYEQYF; CDR3 DNA: TGTGCCAGCAGCCAAGGGACAGGTGATTACGAGCAGTACTTC; J gene: TRBJ2-7; V gene: TRBV4-2; CDR3 length: 14; clone size: few; D gene: TRBD1
CDR3 protein: CASSLSRNNEQFF; CDR3 DNA: TGTGCCAGCAGCTTAAGCCGGAACAATGAGCAGTTCTTC; J gene: TRBJ2-1; V gene: TRBV7-3; CDR3 length: 13; clone size: -; D gene: -
CDR3 protein: CSAVRDRGTDTQYF; CDR3 DNA: TGCAGCGCAGTGCGGGACAGGGGCACAGATACGCAGTATTTT; J gene: TRBJ2-3; V gene: TRBV29-1; CDR3 length: 14; clone size: -; D gene: TRBD1
CDR3 protein: CASIHTGRDAGELFF; CDR3 DNA: TGTGCCAGCATTCATACAGGGAGGGATGCCGGGGAGCTGTTTTTT; J gene: TRBJ2-2; V gene: TRBV28; CDR3 length: 15; clone size: -; D gene: -
CDR3 protein: CASSPGPPSGDNEQFF; CDR3 DNA: TGTGCCAGCAGCCCCGGCCCCCCTAGCGGAGACAATGAGCAGTTCTTC; J gene: TRBJ2-1; V gene: TRBV5-4; CDR3 length: 16; clone size: -; D gene: TRBD2
CDR3 protein: CSVESAGGGNTIYF; CDR3 DNA: TGCAGCGTTGAGTCGGCAGGGGGAGGAAACACCATATATTTT; J gene: TRBJ1-3; V gene: TRBV29-1; CDR3 length: 14; clone size: -; D gene: TRBD1
CDR3 protein: CACLADSYQPQHF; CDR3 DNA: TGTGCCTGCCTCGCAGACAGCTATCAGCCCCAGCATTTT; J gene: TRBJ1-5; V gene: TRBV6-1; CDR3 length: 13; clone size: -; D gene: -
CDR3 protein: CASSSGLAGGHTDTQYF; CDR3 DNA: TGTGCCAGCAGCTCCGGACTAGCGGGAGGACACACAGATACGCAGTATTTT; J gene: TRBJ2-3; V gene: TRBV11-2; CDR3 length: 17; clone size: -; D gene: TRBD2
CDR3 protein: CASSIQTSGAYEQYF; CDR3 DNA: TGTGCCAGCAGCATACAGACTAGCGGAGCGTACGAGCAGTACTTC; J gene: TRBJ2-7; V gene: TRBV11-2; CDR3 length: 15; clone size: few; D gene: TRBD2
CDR3 protein: CSVAGTGNSYEQYF; CDR3 DNA: TGCAGCGTAGCTGGGACAGGGAACTCCTACGAGCAGTACTTC; J gene: TRBJ2-7; V gene: TRBV29-1; CDR3 length: 14; clone size: -; D gene: TRBD1
CDR3 protein: CASMADSLSGNTIYF; CDR3 DNA: TGTGCCAGCATGGCGGACAGCCTCTCTGGAAACACCATATATTTT; J gene: TRBJ1-3; V gene: TRBV2; CDR3 length: 15; clone size: -; D gene: -
CDR3 protein: CASRLEVAGPGKNIQYF; CDR3 DNA: TGTGCCAGTAGACTCGAGGTGGCTGGGCCTGGCAAAAACATTCAGTACTTC; J gene: TRBJ2-4; V gene: TRBV19; CDR3 length: 17; clone size: -; D gene: -
CDR3 protein: CASSQDKTGGGADTQYF; CDR3 DNA: TGTGCCAGCAGCCAAGATAAGACAGGGGGAGGGGCAGATACGCAGTATTTT; J gene: TRBJ2-3; V gene: TRBV14; CDR3 length: 17; clone size: few; D gene: TRBD1
CDR3 protein: CATSPTRDRVQPQHF; CDR3 DNA: TGTGCCACCAGCCCGACCCGGGACAGGGTTCAGCCCCAGCATTTT; J gene: TRBJ1-5; V gene: TRBV15; CDR3 length: 15; clone size: -; D gene: TRBD1
CDR3 protein: CALSGGSLPDTQYF; CDR3 DNA: TGTGCCCTAAGTGGCGGGAGCTTACCAGATACGCAGTATTTT; J gene: TRBJ2-3; V gene: TRBV5-4; CDR3 length: 14; clone size: -; D gene: TRBD2
CDR3 protein: CASSGEWAGELFF; CDR3 DNA: TGCGCCAGCAGCGGGGAATGGGCCGGGGAGCTGTTTTTT; J gene: TRBJ2-2; V gene: TRBV10-2; CDR3 length: 13; clone size: -; D gene: -
CDR3 protein: CASTEPNEKLFF; CDR3 DNA: TGTGCCAGTACGGAACCTAATGAAAAACTGTTTTTT; J gene: TRBJ1-4; V gene: TRBV19; CDR3 length: 12; clone size: -; D gene: -
CDR3 protein: CASSLRARALTNEKLFF; CDR3 DNA: TGTGCCAGCAGCTTAAGGGCCAGGGCGCTAACTAATGAAAAACTGTTTTTT; J gene: TRBJ1-4; V gene: TRBV7-2; CDR3 length: 17; clone size: many; D gene: -
CDR3 protein: CATLGQGNVEQYF; CDR3 DNA: TGTGCCACCCTAGGACAGGGAAACGTCGAGCAGTACTTC; J gene: TRBJ2-7; V gene: TRBV2; CDR3 length: 13; clone size: -; D gene: TRBD1
CDR3 protein: CASSLSVDGVETQYF; CDR3 DNA: TGTGCCAGCAGTTTATCGGTGGACGGCGTGGAGACCCAGTACTTC; J gene: TRBJ2-5; V gene: TRBV27; CDR3 length: 15; clone size: -; D gene: -
CDR3 protein: CASSLGPPNEKLFF; CDR3 DNA: TGCGCCAGCAGCTTGGGGCCACCGAATGAAAAACTGTTTTTT; J gene: TRBJ1-4; V gene: TRBV5-1; CDR3 length: 14; clone size: -; D gene: -
CDR3 protein: CASRGLAAGDTQYF; CDR3 DNA: TGCGCCAGCAGGGGTCTAGCGGCAGGGGATACGCAGTATTTT; J gene: TRBJ2-3; V gene: TRBV10-1; CDR3 length: 14; clone size: once; D gene: TRBD2
CDR3 protein: CASSSPGQGPETQYF; CDR3 DNA: TGTGCCAGCAGCTCGCCGGGACAGGGGCCCGAGACCCAGTACTTC; J gene: TRBJ2-5; V gene: TRBV5-4; CDR3 length: 15; clone size: -; D gene: TRBD1
CDR3 protein: CASSLERMNTEAFF; CDR3 DNA: TGTGCCAGCAGCTTAGAACGTATGAACACTGAAGCTTTCTTT; J gene: TRBJ1-1; V gene: TRBV7-9; CDR3 length: 14; clone size: -; D gene: -